This T cell receptor beta chain was retrieved from a study of Ad26.COV2.S vaccination and SARS-CoV-2 variants. The protocol was immunoSEQ multiplex PCR, while the TCRdb copy is restricted to in-frame clones and leaves out a portion. Seen here are about 370,000 clones, around nine tenths observed once, and the top ten hold roughly 3%. Germline V gene sequence: CDR1 MNHNS, CDR2 SASEGT. The CDR3 totals 14 residues. Trimming stripped 3 bases from V and 0 bases from J, with 8 bases between. Treatment here: 19 received Ad26.COV2.S at low or high dose, single or two shots; roughly five received placebo; per-sample allocation not given. At day 63 after the first vaccine or placebo injection, samples were drawn.

This TCR came from a person between 18 and 65 years old who received the Ad26.COV2.S COVID-19 vaccine or a placebo. V usage is TRBV6-1 and J usage is TRBJ2-5, with D perhaps TRBD1 (6 bases). The sequencing used peripheral blood, collected in a trial of Ad26.COV2.S vaccine versus placebo. The CDR3 DNA reads TGTGCCAGCAGTGACCGGGACAACCAAGAGACCCAGTACTTC. This codes for CASSDRDNQETQYF.